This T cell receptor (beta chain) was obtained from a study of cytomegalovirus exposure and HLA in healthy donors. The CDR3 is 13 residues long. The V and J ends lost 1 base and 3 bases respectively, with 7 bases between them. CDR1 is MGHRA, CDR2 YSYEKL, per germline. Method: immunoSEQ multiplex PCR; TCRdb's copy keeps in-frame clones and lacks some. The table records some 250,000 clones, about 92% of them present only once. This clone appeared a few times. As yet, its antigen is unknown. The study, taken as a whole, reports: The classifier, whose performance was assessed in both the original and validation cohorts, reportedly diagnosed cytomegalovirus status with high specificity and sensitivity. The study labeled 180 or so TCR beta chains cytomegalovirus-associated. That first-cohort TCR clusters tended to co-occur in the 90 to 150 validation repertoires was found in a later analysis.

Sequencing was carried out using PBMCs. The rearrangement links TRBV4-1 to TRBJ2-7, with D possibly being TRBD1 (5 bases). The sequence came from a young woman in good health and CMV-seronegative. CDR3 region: CASSQADSYEQYF. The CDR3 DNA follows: TGCGCCAGCAGCCAAGCAGACAGCTACGAGCAGTACTTC.